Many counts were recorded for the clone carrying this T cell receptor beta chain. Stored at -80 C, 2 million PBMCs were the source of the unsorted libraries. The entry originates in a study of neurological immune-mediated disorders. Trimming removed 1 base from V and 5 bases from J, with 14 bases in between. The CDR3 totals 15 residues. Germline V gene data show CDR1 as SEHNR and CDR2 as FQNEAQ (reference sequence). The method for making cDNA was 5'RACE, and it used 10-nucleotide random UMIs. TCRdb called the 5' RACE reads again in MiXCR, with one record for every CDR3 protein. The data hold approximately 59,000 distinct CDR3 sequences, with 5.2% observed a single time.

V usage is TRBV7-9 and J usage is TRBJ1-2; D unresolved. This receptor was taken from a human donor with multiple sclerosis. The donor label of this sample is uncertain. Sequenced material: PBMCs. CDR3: CASSLDGVGRYGYTF. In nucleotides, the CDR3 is TGTGCCAGCAGCTTAGATGGGGTCGGGCGGTATGGCTACACCTTC. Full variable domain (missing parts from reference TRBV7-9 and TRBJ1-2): DTGVSQNPRHKITKRGQNVTFRCDPISEHNRLYWYRQTLGQGPEFLTYFQNEAQLEKSRLLSDRFSAERPKGSFSTLEIQRTEQGDSAMYLCASSLDGVGRYGYTFGSGTRLTVV.